Following are 29 T cell receptor beta chains from one sample sequenced in a study of T cells in Graves' hyperthyroidism and ophthalmopathy. Researchers took RNA transcripts and amplified the TCR beta CDR3 regions from them. HTBI primers were the set used in a first-round RT-PCR of the TCR CDR3. A single record per CDR3 protein comes from TCRdb applying MiXCR to the multiplex PCR reads. Among over 350,000 distinct CDR3 sequences listed, approximately 15% were seen once. The specimen sequenced was blood. The receptors shown here come from a man younger than 35 with Graves' ophthalmopathy.

At least ten counts were recorded for this clonotype. The chain couples TRBV7-9 to TRBJ2-1, with TRBD2 matching 8 bases. Germline trimming cut 4 bases from V and 3 bases from J; bases unmatched to any gene: 5. Looked up from germline, CDR1 is SEHNR and CDR2 is FQNEAQ (reference sequence). The CDR3 length is 15 residues. The CDR3 spells CASSSLAGHYNEQFF. DNA for the CDR3: TGTGCCAGCAGCTCATTAGCGGGACACTACAATGAGCAGTTCTTC.

There are many counts of this clonotype. The rearrangement links TRBV7-9 to TRBJ2-5, with D possibly being TRBD1 (5 bases). The CDR3 covers 13 residues. Trimming stripped 5 bases from V and 3 bases from J, with 10 bases between. Germline V gene sequence: CDR1 SEHNR, CDR2 FQNEAQ (reference sequence). CDR3: CASSRGHEETQYF. In nucleotides, the CDR3 is TGTGCCAGCAGCCGAGGACACGAAGAGACCCAGTACTTC.

This clonotype was observed at least ten times. V and J are TRBV12-3 or TRBV12-4 and TRBJ2-7; perhaps D is TRBD1 or TRBD2 (5 bases each). V was shortened by 1 base and J by 5 bases, with 15 bases between the two germline ends. The CDR3 totals 15 residues. This CDR3 reads CASSLGDPGVDEQYF. DNA of the CDR3: TGTGCCAGCAGTTTAGGGGACCCTGGGGTGGACGAGCAGTACTTC.

At least ten counts were recorded for this clonotype. The chain joins TRBV24-1 to TRBJ1-2; D may be TRBD1 (5 bases). Trimming cost V 4 bases and J 4 bases, with 12 bases left between them. Germline V CDR1 and CDR2: KGHDR, SFDVKD. The CDR3 has 14 residues. Written as DNA, the CDR3 is TGTGCCACCAGTGACCTGACAGTGTCCTATGGCTACACCTTC. Translation gives CATSDLTVSYGYTF.

The chain couples TRBV7-8 to TRBJ1-5, with 7 bases matching TRBD1. CDR1 is SGHVS, CDR2 FQNEAQ, per germline. The CDR3 extends over 16 amino acids. V was clipped by 5 bases and J by 0 bases; unmatched bases: 7. The CDR3 protein is CASSGGQLVSNQPQHF. CDR3 DNA sequence: TGTGCCAGCAGCGGGGGACAGCTAGTTAGCAATCAGCCCCAGCATTTT.

The chain links TRBV30 to TRBJ1-1; 7 nucleotides align to TRBD1. Germline lookup yields CDR1 GTSNPN and CDR2 SVGIG (reference sequence). The CDR3 loop spans 13 amino acids. Unmatched junction bases numbered 3, after V lost 4 bases and J lost 1 base. CDR3 in amino acids: CAWNGTANTEAFF. The CDR3, as DNA: TGTGCCTGGAACGGGACAGCGAACACTGAAGCTTTCTTT.

There are many counts of this clonotype. J is TRBJ2-7 and V is TRBV12-5; TRBD2 matches at 8 bases. Germline loops: CDR1 LGHNT, CDR2 FRNRAP. The CDR3 totals 11 residues. The V segment lost 7 bases and the J segment 5 bases; nucleotides outside the gene matches: 1. The CDR3 sequence is CASDSGDEQYF. CDR3 sequence (DNA): TGTGCTAGTGATAGCGGGGACGAGCAGTACTTC.

This clonotype was seen many times. CDR3 region: CASSRSGQDNEQFF. The CDR3 DNA follows: TGTGCCAGCAGTCGATCGGGACAGGACAATGAGCAGTTCTTC. V gene TRBV6-1 combines with J gene TRBJ2-1, with TRBD1 identical over 8 bases. Germline CDR1 reads MNHNS; CDR2 reads SASEGT. CDR3 length equals 14 residues. The junction had 5 bases not matched to a gene; V was cut back by 5 bases and J by 5 bases.

This clonotype was counted ten times or more. The rearrangement uses TRBV24-1 and TRBJ2-3, with 9 bases aligning to TRBD1. This CDR3 contains 14 residues. Looked up from germline, CDR1 is KGHDR and CDR2 is SFDVKD. V trimming: 7 bases; J trimming: 2 bases; junction bases outside the gene matches: 3. CDR3 coding DNA: TGTGCCACCAGGGACAGGGGAGCCACAGATACGCAGTATTTT. It translates to CATRDRGATDTQYF.

This clonotype was seen a handful of times. The rearrangement uses TRBV5-8 and TRBJ1-4, with 10 bases matching TRBD1. With 3 bases clipped from V and 5 bases from J, the junction kept 4 bases outside the gene matches. This CDR3 has 15 amino acids. Germline V gene sequence: CDR1 SGHTS, CDR2 YDEGEE. The CDR3 sequence is CASSSGQGLNEKLFF. The CDR3, as DNA: TGTGCCAGCAGCTCGGGACAGGGGTTGAATGAAAAACTGTTTTTT.

The chain combines TRBV18 with TRBJ2-2; the D gene is possibly TRBD2 (5 bases). CDR1 KGHSH and CDR2 LQKENI come from the germline V gene. This CDR3 has 14 residues. Trimming removed 3 bases at V and 6 bases at J, with 11 bases between. CDR3: CASSPGSGPGELFF. CDR3 bases: TGTGCCAGCTCACCGGGGAGTGGTCCCGGGGAGCTGTTTTTT.

This clonotype was seen repeatedly, ten times or more. The chain employs TRBV20-1 and TRBJ1-5, with no clear D. V lost 5 bases and J 6 bases, leaving 20 bases between the germline ends. This CDR3 spans 15 amino acids. Germline lookup yields CDR1 DFQATT and CDR2 SNEGSKA (reference sequence). The CDR3 region is CSAPTFLGSGQPQHF. The DNA for the CDR3 is TGCAGTGCTCCTACGTTCTTAGGTTCGGGTCAGCCCCAGCATTTT.

As regards this clonotype: The junction does not match germline at one end; this may be a read error. The gene calls are TRBV9 and TRBJ1-1; TRBD1 agrees at 7 bases. The CDR3 is 16 amino acids. Germline lookup yields CDR1 SGDLS and CDR2 YYNGEE. The DNA for the CDR3 is TGTGCCAGCAGCGTAGAGGCCGGGACAGCCTACACTGAAGCTTCCTTT. It is translated as CASSVEAGTAYTEASF.

This clonotype showed up just a few times. The genes are TRBV4-1 and TRBJ1-2; TRBD1 matches 9 bases. The V and J ends lost 2 bases and 0 bases, in that order; junction bases with no gene match: 10. Germline V gene lookup returns CDR1 MGHRA and CDR2 YSYEKL. The CDR3 extends over 18 amino acids. CDR3 sequence reads: CASSQPGQGKRANYGYTF. In DNA, the CDR3 is TGCGCCAGCAGCCAACCGGGACAGGGAAAGAGGGCTAACTATGGCTACACCTTC.

This clonotype appeared many times. CDR3 nucleotide sequence: TGTGCCAGCAGCTTATCTACCGGGACAGCCTTTGGGAACATTCAGTACTTC. It codes for CASSLSTGTAFGNIQYF. The chain combines TRBV7-9 with TRBJ2-4, with 7 bases aligning to TRBD1. V trimming: 2 bases; J trimming: 7 bases; junction bases outside the gene matches: 14. The germline CDR1 and CDR2 sequences are SEHNR and FQNEAQ (reference sequence). The CDR3 spans 17 residues.

The J gene is TRBJ1-1, the V gene TRBV4-1; possible D gene TRBD1, 5 bases. The CDR3 spans 17 residues. CDR1 is MGHRA, CDR2 YSYEKL, per germline. The V end lost 0 bases, the J end lost 3 bases, and 17 bases lay between the germline ends. The CDR3, as DNA: TGCGCCAGCAGCCAAGACAGTCCCAGGGTCCCCCACACTGAAGCTTTCTTT. It yields the protein CASSQDSPRVPHTEAFF.

This clonotype was seen more than once but under ten times. The chain uses TRBV5-5 and TRBJ1-2; D gene uncertain. From germline, CDR1 is SGHKS and CDR2 YYEKEE (reference sequence). The CDR3 has 16 residues. V was trimmed by 3 bases and J by 3 bases, leaving 18 bases between them. In nucleotides, the CDR3 is TGTGCCAGCAGCTCACCTCTGTCCCAGGTGGACTATGGCTACACCTTC. Residues: CASSSPLSQVDYGYTF. The full variable domain, rest sourced from reference TRBV5-5 and TRBJ1-2, is DAGVTQSPTHLIKTRGQQVTLRCSPISGHKSVSWYQQVLGQGPQFIFQYYEKEERGRGNFPDRFSARQFPNYSSELNVNALLLGDSALYLCASSSPLSQVDYGYTFGSGTRLTVV.

This clonotype was detected many times. The V call is TRBV2, the J call TRBJ1-1; no firm D call. The germline gives CDR1 SNHLY, CDR2 FYNNEI. With 2 bases removed from V and 1 base from J, the gap between germline ends came to 11 bases. CDR3 length equals 15 residues. The CDR3 bases are TGTGCCAGCAGTGAACATCGCAGGAGGAACACTGAAGCTTTCTTT. It encodes CASSEHRRRNTEAFF.

Worth noting for this clonotype: This could be a read error, since a much larger clone is one nucleotide away. The CDR3 spells CASCQHGQSGELFF. The DNA of the CDR3 is TGTGCCAGCTGCCAACACGGACAGTCCGGGGAACTGTTTTTT. The chain links TRBV2 to TRBJ2-2, with a possible D match to TRBD1 (6 bases). Germline lookup yields CDR1 SNHLY and CDR2 FYNNEI. The CDR3 has 14 residues. The full variable domain, completed using reference TRBV2 and TRBJ2-2, is EPEVTQTPSHQVTQMGQEVILRCVPISNHLYFYWYRQILGQKVEFLVSFYNNEISEKSEIFDDQFSVERPDGSNFTLKIRSTKLEDSAMYFCASCQHGQSGELFFGEGSRLTVL.

This clonotype was recorded at least ten times. The chain links TRBV5-1 to TRBJ1-2; D gene unclear. V lost 5 bases and J 1 base, leaving 15 bases between the germline ends. CDR1 is SGHRS, CDR2 YFSETQ, per germline. This CDR3 contains 15 residues. The CDR3 is CASRTQADRNYGYTF. In DNA, the CDR3 is TGCGCCAGCAGAACCCAGGCTGACCGTAACTATGGCTACACCTTC.

This clonotype was seen repeatedly, ten times or more. CDR3 coding DNA: TGTGCCTGGAGCGACACCCTAGCGGGAGGAAACATTCAGTACTTC. Translating gives CAWSDTLAGGNIQYF. The chain has TRBV30 and TRBJ2-4; 11 bases match TRBD2. Germline CDR1 reads GTSNPN; CDR2 reads SVGIG (reference sequence). Trimming took 3 bases from V and 6 from J; bases not matched to a gene: 7. This CDR3 comprises 15 residues.

This clonotype has a single count. This chain links TRBV7-9 with TRBJ2-1; 7 bases line up with TRBD1. The CDR3 length is 16 residues. With V trimmed by 4 bases and J by 1 base, 7 bases remained unmatched. Germline loops: CDR1 SEHNR, CDR2 FQNEAQ (reference sequence). CDR3 loop: CASSSGTAASYNEQFF. As DNA, the CDR3 is TGTGCCAGCAGCTCTGGGACAGCAGCATCCTACAATGAGCAGTTCTTC.

This clonotype was seen many times. The chain joins TRBV3-1 to TRBJ2-5, with 13 bases lining up with TRBD2. From germline, CDR1 is LGHDT and CDR2 YNNKEL (reference sequence). This CDR3 has 17 residues. The junction had 5 bases not matched to a gene; V was cut back by 0 bases and J by 4 bases. CDR3 amino acids: CASSQDFRLAGGETQYF. The CDR3 DNA reads as TGTGCCAGCAGCCAAGATTTTCGACTAGCGGGGGGAGAGACCCAGTACTTC.

This clonotype was seen many times. V gene TRBV15 combines with J gene TRBJ2-3; TRBD2 matches at 8 bases. The V segment lost 7 bases and the J segment 5 bases; nucleotides outside the gene matches: 5. The CDR3 runs 13 residues. Germline assignment: CDR1 LNHNV and CDR2 YYDKDF (reference sequence). For the CDR3, the DNA is TGTGCCACCACGCGGGGGGTTCGAGATACGCAGTATTTT. The encoded protein is CATTRGVRDTQYF.

This clonotype was recorded at least ten times. The rearrangement uses TRBV4-1 and TRBJ2-7, with no clear D. CDR3 length equals 14 residues. V lost 1 base and J lost 2, with 9 bases in between. Looked up from germline, CDR1 is MGHRA and CDR2 is YSYEKL. Here the CDR3 DNA reads TGCGCCAGCAGCCAAGGTCAGGTCGCCTACGAGCAGTACTTC. Its translation: CASSQGQVAYEQYF.

This clonotype was found many times. The gene calls are TRBV11-3 and TRBJ2-1; no firm D call. The CDR3 sequence is 15 residues long. Trimming took 2 bases from V and 1 from J, leaving 9 bases between them. Per the germline V gene, CDR1 is SGHNT and CDR2 is YENEEA. The CDR3 reads CASSLTDQSYNEQFF. The DNA for the CDR3 is TGTGCCAGCAGCTTAACAGATCAGTCCTACAATGAGCAGTTCTTC.

The sample holds many counts of this clonotype. The J gene is TRBJ2-1, the V gene TRBV24-1, with 10 bases aligning to TRBD2. V dropped 5 bases and J dropped 10; count of bases not matched to a gene: 4. CDR3 size: 13 residues. Germline CDR1 KGHDR, CDR2 SFDVKD. CDR3 DNA: TGTGCCACCAGTGGCCTAGCGGGAGTAGAGCAGTTCTTC. As protein: CATSGLAGVEQFF.

The chain uses TRBV19 and TRBJ2-2, with D possibly being TRBD2 (6 bases). V lost 4 bases, J lost 3 bases, and 9 bases lay in between. The CDR3 is 14 amino acids. Germline-derived CDR1 and CDR2 are LNHDA and SQIVND (reference sequence). DNA of the CDR3: TGTGCCAGTAGTACGGGGGACCACACCGGGGAGCTGTTTTTT. The encoded protein is CASSTGDHTGELFF.

The table lists this clonotype with many counts. V usage is TRBV6-1 and J usage is TRBJ1-5, with D unclear. Germline lookup yields CDR1 MNHNS and CDR2 SASEGT. The CDR3 runs 13 residues. The V and J ends lost 4 bases and 10 bases respectively, with 14 bases between them. The CDR3 coding sequence is TGTGCCAGCAGTGCGCTCCAATGGGGACCCCAGCATTTT. Its translation is CASSALQWGPQHF.